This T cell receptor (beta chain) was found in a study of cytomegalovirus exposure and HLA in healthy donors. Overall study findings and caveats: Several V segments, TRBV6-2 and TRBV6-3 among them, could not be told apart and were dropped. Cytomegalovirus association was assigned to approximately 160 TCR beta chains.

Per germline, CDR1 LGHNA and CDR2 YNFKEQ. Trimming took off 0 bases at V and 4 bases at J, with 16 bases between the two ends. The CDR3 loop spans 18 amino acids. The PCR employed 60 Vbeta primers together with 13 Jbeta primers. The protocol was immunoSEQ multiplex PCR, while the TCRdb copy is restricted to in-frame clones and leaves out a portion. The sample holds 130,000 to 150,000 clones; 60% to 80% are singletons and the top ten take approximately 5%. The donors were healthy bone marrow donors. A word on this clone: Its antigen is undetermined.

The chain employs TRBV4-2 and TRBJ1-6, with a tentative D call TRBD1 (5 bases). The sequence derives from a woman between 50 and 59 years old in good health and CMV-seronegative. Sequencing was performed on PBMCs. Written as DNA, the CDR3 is TGTGCCAGCAGCCAAGATCCCTCCGGACACGGGTATAATTCACCCCTCCACTTT. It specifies CASSQDPSGHGYNSPLHF.